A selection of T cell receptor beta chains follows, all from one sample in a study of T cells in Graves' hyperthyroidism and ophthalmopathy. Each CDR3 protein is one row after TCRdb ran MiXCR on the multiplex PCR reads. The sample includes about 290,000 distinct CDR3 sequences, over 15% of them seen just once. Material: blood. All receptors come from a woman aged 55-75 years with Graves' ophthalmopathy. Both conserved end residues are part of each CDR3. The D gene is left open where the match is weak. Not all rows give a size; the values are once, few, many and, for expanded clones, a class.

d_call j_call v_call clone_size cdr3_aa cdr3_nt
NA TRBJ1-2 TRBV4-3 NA CASSQGIQGDYGYTF TGCGCCAGCAGCCAGGGAATACAGGGAGACTATGGCTACACCTTC
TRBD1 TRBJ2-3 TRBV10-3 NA CAISRQGVDTQYF TGTGCCATCAGCCGACAGGGAGTAGATACGCAGTATTTT
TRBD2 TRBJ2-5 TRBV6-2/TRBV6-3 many CASRTSAETQYF TGTGCCAGCCGGACTAGTGCGGAGACCCAGTACTTC
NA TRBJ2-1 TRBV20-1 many CSARDPRGGGNEQFF TGCAGTGCTAGAGATCCCAGGGGAGGGGGCAATGAGCAGTTCTTC
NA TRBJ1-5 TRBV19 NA CASSIGRASNQPQHF TGTGCCAGTAGTATAGGCAGGGCCAGCAATCAGCCCCAGCATTTT
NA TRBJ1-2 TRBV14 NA CASSQDGQYLGYTF TGTGCCAGCAGCCAAGATGGACAGTACCTTGGCTACACCTTC
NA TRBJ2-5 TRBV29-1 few CSVGQNLQETQYF TGCAGCGTCGGACAGAACCTGCAAGAGACCCAGTACTTC
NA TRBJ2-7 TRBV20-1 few CSARGQDYEQYF TGCAGTGCTAGAGGGCAGGACTACGAGCAGTACTTC
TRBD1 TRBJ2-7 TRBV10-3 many CAIKGDRAKYEQYF TGTGCCATCAAGGGGGACAGGGCTAAATACGAGCAGTACTTC
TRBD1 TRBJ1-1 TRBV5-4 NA CASSTRDRAFTEAFF TGTGCCAGCAGCACCCGGGACAGGGCATTCACTGAAGCTTTCTTT
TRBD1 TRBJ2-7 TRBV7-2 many CASSLTGQGSYEQYF TGTGCCAGCAGCTTGACGGGACAGGGTTCCTACGAGCAGTACTTC
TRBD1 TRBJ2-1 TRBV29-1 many CSVEASGTGLKGSYNEQFF TGCAGCGTTGAAGCCTCCGGGACAGGCCTCAAAGGGAGCTACAATGAGCAGTTCTTC
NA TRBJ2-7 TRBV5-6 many CASSWGPNLSGDEQYF TGTGCCAGCAGCTGGGGACCGAACCTTTCGGGGGACGAGCAGTACTTC
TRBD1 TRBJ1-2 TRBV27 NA CASSPESRDRGSGYTF TGTGCCAGCAGTCCAGAATCCCGGGACAGGGGGTCTGGCTACACCTTC
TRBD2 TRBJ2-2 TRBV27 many CASSLAGGHHGELFF TGTGCCAGCAGTTTAGCGGGAGGGCATCACGGGGAGCTGTTTTTT